This TCR beta chain was sequenced during a study of blood T cell repertoires in COVID-19. In the study overall: COVID-19 samples collected from the United States, Italy and Spain covered acute and convalescent phases. Sources were T cells, B-cell-depleted T cells, or PBMCs; the material itself was cDNA or gDNA.

The table lists this clone with a few counts. CDR1 KGHSH and CDR2 LQKENI come from the germline V gene. V was trimmed by 2 bases and J by 0 bases, leaving 8 bases between them. This CDR3 region has 15 residues. Authors' methods: Amplifying reference gene primers gave estimates of nucleated cell counts. TCRdb's copy holds only in-frame clones and misses some; the assay was immunoSEQ multiplex PCR. The DNA gave D and trimming, while V, J and clone size come from that table. The top ten clones hold under 9% of a sample with fewer than 70,000 clones, roughly 84% of them seen once. The sequencing input was peripheral blood. The source is a man aged 45-65 years with active COVID-19. The genes are TRBV18 and TRBJ1-3, with unresolved D. The CDR3 DNA follows: TGTGCCAGCTCACCAGTGGAGAGCTCTGGAAACACCATATATTTT. This gives the protein CASSPVESSGNTIYF.